This is a list of T cell receptor beta chains from one sample in a study of blood T cell repertoires in COVID-19. Here immunoSEQ multiplex PCR was the method, and the copy in TCRdb shows in-frame clones only, minus some. The sample contains about 240,000 clones, just under 85% of which appear only once. Sequenced input: peripheral blood. Receptors were obtained from an elderly woman with acute or convalescent COVID-19. CDR3s include the opening cysteine and the closing phenylalanine or tryptophan. Fields, in order: V gene, clone size, J gene, D gene, CDR3 DNA, CDR3 protein. A D gene is named only where the DNA matches it firmly. Some rows have no size entry. The others give once, few or many, or a class for an expanded clone.

>TRBV2|-|TRBJ1-6|-
TGTGCCAGCAGATCCGACAGGTTAAATTCACCCCTCCACTTT
CASRSDRLNSPLHF
>TRBV30|-|TRBJ2-5|TRBD1
TGTGCCTGGAGTTCCTTGGACAGGGGAGGACAGGCCCAGTACTTC
CAWSSLDRGGQAQYF
>TRBV4-1|-|TRBJ2-3|-
TGCGCCAGCAGCCAGGGGGCAGATTACTTTAGCACAGATACGCAGTATTTT
CASSQGADYFSTDTQYF
>TRBV5-8|once|TRBJ1-1|TRBD1
TGTGCCAGCCGACACAGGGGACAGAACACTGAAGCTTTCTTT
CASRHRGQNTEAFF
>TRBV2|-|TRBJ2-7|TRBD1
TGTGCCAGCAGACCCAGGACAGGCCCCTACGAGCAGTACTTC
CASRPRTGPYEQYF
>TRBV5-1|-|TRBJ2-1|TRBD2
TGCGCCAGCAGCTTGGGCCCTAGCGGGGGACTCTACAATGAGCAGTTCTTC
CASSLGPSGGLYNEQFF
>TRBV7-8|-|TRBJ2-3|-
TGTGCCAGCAGCTTGGCGGGCCAACGCACAGATACGCAGTATTTT
CASSLAGQRTDTQYF
>TRBV5-4|once|TRBJ1-4|-
TGTGCCAGCAGCCCCGGCGGGTCAACTAATGAAAAACTGTTTTTT
CASSPGGSTNEKLFF
>TRBV19|-|TRBJ1-5|-
TGTGCCAGTAGTAACCGGGATGCCCTGCTCCGGCCCCAGCATTTT
CASSNRDALLRPQHF
>TRBV4-1|-|TRBJ2-5|TRBD1
TGCGCCAGCAGCCAAGAGAACAGAGGGGGCGAGACCCAGTACTTC
CASSQENRGGETQYF
>TRBV28|-|TRBJ2-4|-
TGTGCCAGCAGTTCGCCATGGGGCCAGGGGAACATTCAGTACTTC
CASSSPWGQGNIQYF
>TRBV28|-|TRBJ1-1|-
TGTGCCAGCAGTTTAGGCAGGGGTAGCGCTGAAGCTTTCTTT
CASSLGRGSAEAFF
>TRBV29-1|-|TRBJ1-5|TRBD1
TGCAGCGTTGAAGGCCTCCTCCCGACAGGGCCTCAGCCCCAGCATTTT
CSVEGLLPTGPQPQHF
>TRBV5-5|-|TRBJ2-7|TRBD1
TGTGCCAGCAGCCCGGGACAGGGGATTGCCGTACAGTACTTC
CASSPGQGIAVQYF
>TRBV18|few|TRBJ2-7|-
TGTGCCAGCTCACCACGGGCAGGGTCAGGCTACGAGCAGTACTTC
CASSPRAGSGYEQYF
>TRBV7-9|-|TRBJ1-3|-
TGTGCTTGCCCACGGAGGGATGATGGAAACACCATATATTTT
CACPRRDDGNTIYF
>TRBV5-6|-|TRBJ2-1|TRBD2
TGTGCCAGCAGCTTGGAACTAGCGGGGGGCAGCTCCTACAATGAGCAGTTCTTC
CASSLELAGGSSYNEQFF
>TRBV10-2|-|TRBJ2-7|TRBD1
TGCGCCAGCCATACAGGGGCCGAGCAGTACTTC
CASHTGAEQYF
>TRBV6-5|-|TRBJ1-2|-
TGTGCCAGCAATACAGGGAAGAACTATGGCTACACCTTC
CASNTGKNYGYTF
>TRBV5-1|-|TRBJ2-5|-
TGCGCCAGCAGCGTTTTCGCAGGTGGCCTCCAAGAGACCCAGTACTTC
CASSVFAGGLQETQYF
>TRBV6-5|few|TRBJ1-1|-
TGTGCCAGCAGAGGCAGCGGGGGCACTGAAGCTTTCTTT
CASRGSGGTEAFF